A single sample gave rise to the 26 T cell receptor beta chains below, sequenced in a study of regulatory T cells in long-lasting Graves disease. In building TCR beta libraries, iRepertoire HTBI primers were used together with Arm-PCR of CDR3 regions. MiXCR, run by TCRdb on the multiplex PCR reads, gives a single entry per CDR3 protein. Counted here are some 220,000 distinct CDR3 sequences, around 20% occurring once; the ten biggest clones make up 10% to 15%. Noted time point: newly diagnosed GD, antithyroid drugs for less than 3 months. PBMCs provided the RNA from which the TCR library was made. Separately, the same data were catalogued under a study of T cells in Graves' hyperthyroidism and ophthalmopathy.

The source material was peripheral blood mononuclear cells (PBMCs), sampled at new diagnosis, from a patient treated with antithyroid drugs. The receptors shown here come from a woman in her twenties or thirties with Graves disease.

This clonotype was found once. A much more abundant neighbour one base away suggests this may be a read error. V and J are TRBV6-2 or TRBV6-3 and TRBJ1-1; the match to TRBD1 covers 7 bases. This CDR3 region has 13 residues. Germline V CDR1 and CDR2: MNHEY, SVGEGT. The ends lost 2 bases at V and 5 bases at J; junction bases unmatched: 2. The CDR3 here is CASSYRGLTEAFF. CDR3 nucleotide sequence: TGTGCCAGCAGTTACAGGGGGCTGACTGAAGCTTTCTTT.

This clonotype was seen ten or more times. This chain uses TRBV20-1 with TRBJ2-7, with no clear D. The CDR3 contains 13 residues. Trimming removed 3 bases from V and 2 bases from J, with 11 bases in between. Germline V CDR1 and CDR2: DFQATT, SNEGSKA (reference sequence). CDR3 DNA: TGCAGTGCTAGGGTAAAGATGGCCTACGAGCAGTACTTC. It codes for CSARVKMAYEQYF.

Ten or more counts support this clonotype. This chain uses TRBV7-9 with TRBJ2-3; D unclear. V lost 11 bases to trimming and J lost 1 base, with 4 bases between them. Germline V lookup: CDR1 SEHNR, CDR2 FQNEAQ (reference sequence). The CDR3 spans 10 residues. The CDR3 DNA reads TGTGCCGGGGGCACAGATACGCAGTATTTT. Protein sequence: CAGGTDTQYF.

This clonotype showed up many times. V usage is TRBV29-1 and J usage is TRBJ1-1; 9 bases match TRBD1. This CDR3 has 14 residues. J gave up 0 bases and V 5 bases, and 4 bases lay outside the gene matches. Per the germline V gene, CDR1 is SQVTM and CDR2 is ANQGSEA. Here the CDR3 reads CSVHGQGLNTEAFF. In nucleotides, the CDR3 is TGCAGCGTTCACGGACAGGGGCTGAACACTGAAGCTTTCTTT.

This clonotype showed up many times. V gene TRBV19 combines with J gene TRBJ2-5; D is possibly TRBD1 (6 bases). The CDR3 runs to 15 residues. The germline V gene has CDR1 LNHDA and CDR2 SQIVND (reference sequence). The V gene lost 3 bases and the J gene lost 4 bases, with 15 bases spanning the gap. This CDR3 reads CASSMVQGPGETQYF. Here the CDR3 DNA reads TGTGCCAGTAGTATGGTACAGGGTCCCGGAGAGACCCAGTACTTC.

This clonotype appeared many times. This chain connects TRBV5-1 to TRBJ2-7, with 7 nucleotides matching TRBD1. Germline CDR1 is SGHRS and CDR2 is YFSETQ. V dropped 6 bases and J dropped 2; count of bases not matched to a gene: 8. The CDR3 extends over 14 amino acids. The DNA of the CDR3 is TGCGCCAGCACGGTCCTTCAGGGGGCCTACGAGCAGTACTTC. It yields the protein CASTVLQGAYEQYF.

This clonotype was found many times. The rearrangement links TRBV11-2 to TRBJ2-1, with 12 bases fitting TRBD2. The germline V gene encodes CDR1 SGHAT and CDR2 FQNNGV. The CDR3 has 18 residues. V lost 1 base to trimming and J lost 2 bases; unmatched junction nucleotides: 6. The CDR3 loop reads CASSLGTSGRWTYNEQFF. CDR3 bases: TGTGCCAGCAGCTTAGGAACTAGCGGGAGGTGGACCTACAATGAGCAGTTCTTC.

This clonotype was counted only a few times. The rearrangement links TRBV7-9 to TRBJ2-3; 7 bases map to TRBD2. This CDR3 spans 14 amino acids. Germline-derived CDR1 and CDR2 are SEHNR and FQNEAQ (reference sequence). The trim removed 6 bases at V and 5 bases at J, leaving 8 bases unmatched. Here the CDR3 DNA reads TGTGCCAGCAGGTGGGACTATTTAGTAGATACGCAGTATTTT. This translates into CASRWDYLVDTQYF.

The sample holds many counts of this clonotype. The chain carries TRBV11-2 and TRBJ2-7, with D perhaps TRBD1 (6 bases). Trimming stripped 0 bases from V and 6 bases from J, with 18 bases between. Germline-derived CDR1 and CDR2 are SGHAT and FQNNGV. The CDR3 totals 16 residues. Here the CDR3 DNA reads TGTGCCAGCAGCTTAGATCGAGCCAGGGGAATGAGCGAGCAGTACTTC. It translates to CASSLDRARGMSEQYF.

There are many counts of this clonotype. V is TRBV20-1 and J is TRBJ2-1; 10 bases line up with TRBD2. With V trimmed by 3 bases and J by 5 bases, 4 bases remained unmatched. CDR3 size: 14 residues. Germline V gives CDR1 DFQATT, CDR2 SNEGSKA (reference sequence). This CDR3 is CSASPLAGNNEQFF. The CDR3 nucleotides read TGCAGTGCTAGTCCACTAGCGGGAAACAATGAGCAGTTCTTC.

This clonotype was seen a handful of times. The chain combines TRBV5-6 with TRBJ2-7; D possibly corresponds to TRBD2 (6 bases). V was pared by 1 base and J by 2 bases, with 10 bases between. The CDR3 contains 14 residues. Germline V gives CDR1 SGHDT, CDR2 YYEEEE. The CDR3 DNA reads TGTGCCAGCAGCTTGTGGGGGGTGACCTACGAGCAGTACTTC. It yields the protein CASSLWGVTYEQYF.

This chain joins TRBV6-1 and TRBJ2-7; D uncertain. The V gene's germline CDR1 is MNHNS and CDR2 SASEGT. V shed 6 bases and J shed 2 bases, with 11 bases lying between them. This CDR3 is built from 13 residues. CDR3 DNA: TGTGCCAGCAGCGAGAGTTTCGCCTACGAGCAGTACTTC. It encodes CASSESFAYEQYF.

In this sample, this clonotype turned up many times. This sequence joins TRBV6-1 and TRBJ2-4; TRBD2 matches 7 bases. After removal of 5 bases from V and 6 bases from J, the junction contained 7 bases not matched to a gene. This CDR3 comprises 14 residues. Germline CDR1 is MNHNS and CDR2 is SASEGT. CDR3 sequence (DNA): TGTGCCAGCAGTCCTTCGAGCGGGACAAACATTCAGTACTTC. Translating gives CASSPSSGTNIQYF.

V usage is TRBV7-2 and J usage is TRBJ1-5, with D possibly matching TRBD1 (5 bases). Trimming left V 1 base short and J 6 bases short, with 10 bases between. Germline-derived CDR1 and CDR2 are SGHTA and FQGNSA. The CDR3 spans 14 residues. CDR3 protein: CASSLVLGGQPQHF. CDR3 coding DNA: TGTGCCAGCAGCTTAGTTCTCGGGGGTCAGCCCCAGCATTTT.

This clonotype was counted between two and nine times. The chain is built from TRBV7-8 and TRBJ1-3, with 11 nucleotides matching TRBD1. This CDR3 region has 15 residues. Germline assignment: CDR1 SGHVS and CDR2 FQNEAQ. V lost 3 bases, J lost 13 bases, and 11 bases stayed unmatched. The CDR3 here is CASSFRTGGPSSIYF. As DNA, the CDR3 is TGTGCCAGCAGCTTTAGGACAGGGGGCCCATCCTCAATATATTTT. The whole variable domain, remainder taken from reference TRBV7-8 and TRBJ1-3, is GAGVSQSPRYKVAKRGQDVALRCDPISGHVSLFWYQQALGQGPEFLTYFQNEAQLDKSGLPSDRFFAERPEGSVSTLKIQRTQQEDSAVYLCASSFRTGGPSSIYFGEGSWLTVV.

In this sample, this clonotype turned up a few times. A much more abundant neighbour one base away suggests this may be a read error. CDR3 loop: CASSFLDRGKEQYF. In DNA, the CDR3 is TGTGCCAGCAGCTTCTTGGACAGGGGAAAAGAGCAGTACTTC. This chain uses TRBV7-9 with TRBJ2-7; 9 bases align to TRBD1. After removal of 3 bases from V and 7 bases from J, the junction contained 7 bases not matched to a gene. Germline values: CDR1 SEHNR, CDR2 FQNEAQ (reference sequence). This CDR3 contains 14 residues.

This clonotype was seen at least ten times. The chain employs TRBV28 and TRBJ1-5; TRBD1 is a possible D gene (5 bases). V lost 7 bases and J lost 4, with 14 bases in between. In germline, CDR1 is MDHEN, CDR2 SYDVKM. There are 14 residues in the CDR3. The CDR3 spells CASKRTGPNQPQHF. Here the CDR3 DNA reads TGTGCCAGCAAGAGGACGGGACCAAATCAGCCCCAGCATTTT.

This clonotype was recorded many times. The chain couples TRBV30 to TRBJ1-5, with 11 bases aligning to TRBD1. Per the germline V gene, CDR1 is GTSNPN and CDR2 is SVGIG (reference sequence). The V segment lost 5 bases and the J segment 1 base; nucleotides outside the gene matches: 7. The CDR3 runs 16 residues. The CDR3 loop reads CAWAGQGVWSNQPQHF. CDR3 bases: TGTGCCTGGGCGGGACAGGGGGTTTGGAGCAATCAGCCCCAGCATTTT.

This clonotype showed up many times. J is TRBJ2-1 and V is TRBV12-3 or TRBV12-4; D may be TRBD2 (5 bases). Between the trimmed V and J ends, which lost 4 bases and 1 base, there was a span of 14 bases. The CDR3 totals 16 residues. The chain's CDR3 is CASSYSRDRSYNEQFF. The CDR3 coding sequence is TGTGCCAGCAGTTACTCGAGGGATCGGTCCTACAATGAGCAGTTCTTC.

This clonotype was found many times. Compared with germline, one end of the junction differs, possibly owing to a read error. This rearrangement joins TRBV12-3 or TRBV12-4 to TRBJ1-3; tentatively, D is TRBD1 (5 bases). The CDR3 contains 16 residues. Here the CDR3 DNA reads TGTGCCCGCAGACGGCAGGGAGTAGGCTCTGGAAACACCATATATTTT. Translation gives CARRRQGVGSGNTIYF.

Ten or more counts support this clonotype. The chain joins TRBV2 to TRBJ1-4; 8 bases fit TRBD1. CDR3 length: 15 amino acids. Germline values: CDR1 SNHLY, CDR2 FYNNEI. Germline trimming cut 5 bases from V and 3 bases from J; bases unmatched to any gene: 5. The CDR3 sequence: CASSRQGKANEKLFF. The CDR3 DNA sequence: TGTGCCAGCAGTCGACAGGGGAAGGCTAATGAAAAACTGTTTTTT.

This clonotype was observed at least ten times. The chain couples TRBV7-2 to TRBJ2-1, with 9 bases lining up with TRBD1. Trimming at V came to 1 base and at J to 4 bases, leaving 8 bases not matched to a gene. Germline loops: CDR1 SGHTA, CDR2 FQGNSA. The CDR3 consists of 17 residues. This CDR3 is CASSLGRGTGRYNEQFF. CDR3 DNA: TGTGCCAGCAGCTTAGGGAGAGGGACAGGGCGGTACAATGAGCAGTTCTTC.

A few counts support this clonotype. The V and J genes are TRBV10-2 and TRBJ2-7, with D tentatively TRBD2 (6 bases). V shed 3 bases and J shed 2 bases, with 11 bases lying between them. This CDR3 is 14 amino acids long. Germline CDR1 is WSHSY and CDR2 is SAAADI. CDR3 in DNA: TGCGCCAGCAGTGATCGGGAGAGGCCCTACGAGCAGTACTTC. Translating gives CASSDRERPYEQYF.

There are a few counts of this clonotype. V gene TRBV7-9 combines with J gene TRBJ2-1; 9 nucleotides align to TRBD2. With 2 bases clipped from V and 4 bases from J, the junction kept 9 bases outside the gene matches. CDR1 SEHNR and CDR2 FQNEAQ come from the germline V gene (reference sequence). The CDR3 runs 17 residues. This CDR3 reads CASSLSGLTSGYNEQFF. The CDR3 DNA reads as TGTGCCAGCAGCTTAAGTGGGTTGACTAGCGGATACAATGAGCAGTTCTTC.

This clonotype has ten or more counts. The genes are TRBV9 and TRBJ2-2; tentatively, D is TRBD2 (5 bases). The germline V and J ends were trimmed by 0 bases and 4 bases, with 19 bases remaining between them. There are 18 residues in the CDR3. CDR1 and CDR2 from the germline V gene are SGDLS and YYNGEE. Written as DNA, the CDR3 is TGTGCCAGCAGCGTAGCCACCCGGACGGGGTCGGGCACCGGGGAGCTGTTTTTT. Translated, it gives CASSVATRTGSGTGELFF.

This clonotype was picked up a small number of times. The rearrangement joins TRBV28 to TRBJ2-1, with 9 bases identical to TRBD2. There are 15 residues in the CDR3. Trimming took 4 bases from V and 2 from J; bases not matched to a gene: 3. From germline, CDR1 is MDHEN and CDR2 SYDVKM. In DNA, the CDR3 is TGTGCCAGCAGTTCTATAGCGGGAGCCTACAATGAGCAGTTCTTC. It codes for CASSSIAGAYNEQFF.